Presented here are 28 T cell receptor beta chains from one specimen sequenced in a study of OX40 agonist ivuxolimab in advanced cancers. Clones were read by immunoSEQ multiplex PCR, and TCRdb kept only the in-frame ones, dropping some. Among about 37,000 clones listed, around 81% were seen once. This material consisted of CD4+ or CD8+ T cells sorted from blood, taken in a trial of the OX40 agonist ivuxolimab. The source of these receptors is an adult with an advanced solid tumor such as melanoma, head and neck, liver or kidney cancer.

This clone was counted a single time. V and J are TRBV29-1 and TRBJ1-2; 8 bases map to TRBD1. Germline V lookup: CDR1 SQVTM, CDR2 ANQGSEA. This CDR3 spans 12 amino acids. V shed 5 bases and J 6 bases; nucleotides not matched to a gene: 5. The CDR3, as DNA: TGCAGCGTTTCAGGGGGCAAACATGGCTACACCTTC. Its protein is CSVSGGKHGYTF. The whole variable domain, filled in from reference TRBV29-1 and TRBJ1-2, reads SAVISQKPSRDICQRGTSLTIQCQVDSQVTMMFWYRQQPGQSLTLIATANQGSEATYESGFVIDKFPISRPNLTFSTLTVSNMSPEDSSIYLCSVSGGKHGYTFGSGTRLTVV.

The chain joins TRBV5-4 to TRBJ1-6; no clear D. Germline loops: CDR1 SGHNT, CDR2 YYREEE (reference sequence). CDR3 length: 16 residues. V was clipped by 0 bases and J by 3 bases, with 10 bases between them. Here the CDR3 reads CASSLGGNRYNSPLHF. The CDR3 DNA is TGTGCCAGCAGCTTGGGAGGGAATCGCTATAATTCACCCCTCCACTTT.

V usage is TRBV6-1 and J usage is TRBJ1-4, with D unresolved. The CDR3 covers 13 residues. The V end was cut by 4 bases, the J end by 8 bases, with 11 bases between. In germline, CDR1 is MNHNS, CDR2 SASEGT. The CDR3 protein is CASSVRGTEKLFF. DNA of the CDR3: TGTGCCAGCAGTGTCCGCGGAACCGAAAAACTGTTTTTT.

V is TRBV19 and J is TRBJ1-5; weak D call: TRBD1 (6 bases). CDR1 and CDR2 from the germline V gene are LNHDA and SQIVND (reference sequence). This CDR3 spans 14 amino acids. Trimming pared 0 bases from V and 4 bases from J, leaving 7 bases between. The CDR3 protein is CASSIETGNQPQHF. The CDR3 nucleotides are TGTGCCAGTAGTATAGAGACAGGTAATCAGCCCCAGCATTTT.

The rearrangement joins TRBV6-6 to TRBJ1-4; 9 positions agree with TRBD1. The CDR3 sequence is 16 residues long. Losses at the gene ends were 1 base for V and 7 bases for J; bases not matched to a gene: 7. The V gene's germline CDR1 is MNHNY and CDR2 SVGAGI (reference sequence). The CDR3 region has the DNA TGTGCCAGCAGTTACTGGGACAGGGAAGACAGTGAAAAACTGTTTTTT. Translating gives CASSYWDREDSEKLFF.

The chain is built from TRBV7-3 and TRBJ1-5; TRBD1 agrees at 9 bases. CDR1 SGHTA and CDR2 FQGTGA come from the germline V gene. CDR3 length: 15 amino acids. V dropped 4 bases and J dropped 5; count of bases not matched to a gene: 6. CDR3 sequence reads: CASSSPGQGHQPQHF. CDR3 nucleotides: TGTGCCAGCAGCTCTCCGGGACAGGGTCATCAGCCCCAGCATTTT. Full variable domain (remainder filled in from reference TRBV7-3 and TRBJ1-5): GAGVSQTPSNKVTEKGKYVELRCDPISGHTALYWYRQSLGQGPEFLIYFQGTGAADDSGLPNDRFFAVRPEGSVSTLKIQRTERGDSAVYLCASSSPGQGHQPQHFGDGTRLSIL.

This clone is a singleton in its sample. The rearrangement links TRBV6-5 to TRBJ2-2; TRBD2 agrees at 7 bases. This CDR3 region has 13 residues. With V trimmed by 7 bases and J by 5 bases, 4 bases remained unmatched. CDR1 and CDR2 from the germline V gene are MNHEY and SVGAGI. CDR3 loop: CASTREGTGELFF. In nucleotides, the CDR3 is TGTGCCAGCACCAGGGAGGGGACCGGGGAGCTGTTTTTT.

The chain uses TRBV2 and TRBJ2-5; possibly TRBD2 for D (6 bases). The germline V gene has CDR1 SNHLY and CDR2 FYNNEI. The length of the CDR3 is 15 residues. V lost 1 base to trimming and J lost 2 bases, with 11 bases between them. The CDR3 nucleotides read TGTGCCAGCAGTGAAGACCGGGACTCACAAGAGACCCAGTACTTC. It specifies CASSEDRDSQETQYF.

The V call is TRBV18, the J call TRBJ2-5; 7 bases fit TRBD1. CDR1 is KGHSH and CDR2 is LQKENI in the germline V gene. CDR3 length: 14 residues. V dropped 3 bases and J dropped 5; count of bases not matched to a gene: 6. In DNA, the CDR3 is TGTGCCAGCTCACCTTTACAGGGGTTGGAGACCCAGTACTTC. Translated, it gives CASSPLQGLETQYF. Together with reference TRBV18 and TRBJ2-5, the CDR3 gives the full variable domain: NAGVMQNPRHLVRRRGQEARLRCSPMKGHSHVYWYRQLPEEGLKFMVYLQKENIIDESGMPKERFSAEFPKEGPSILRIQQVVRGDSAAYFCASSPLQGLETQYFGPGTRLLVL.

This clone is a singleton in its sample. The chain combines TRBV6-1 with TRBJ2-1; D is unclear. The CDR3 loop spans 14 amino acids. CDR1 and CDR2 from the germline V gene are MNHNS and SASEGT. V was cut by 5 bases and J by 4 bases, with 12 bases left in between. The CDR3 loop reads CASSQIDGYNEQFF. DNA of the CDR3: TGTGCCAGCAGTCAGATTGATGGGTACAATGAGCAGTTCTTC.

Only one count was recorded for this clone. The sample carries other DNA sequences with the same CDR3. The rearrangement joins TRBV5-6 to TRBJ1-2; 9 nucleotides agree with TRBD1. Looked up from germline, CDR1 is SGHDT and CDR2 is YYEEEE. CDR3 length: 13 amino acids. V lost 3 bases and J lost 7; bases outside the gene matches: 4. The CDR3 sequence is CASSWDRVTGYTF. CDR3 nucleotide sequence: TGTGCCAGCAGCTGGGACAGGGTTACTGGCTACACCTTC.

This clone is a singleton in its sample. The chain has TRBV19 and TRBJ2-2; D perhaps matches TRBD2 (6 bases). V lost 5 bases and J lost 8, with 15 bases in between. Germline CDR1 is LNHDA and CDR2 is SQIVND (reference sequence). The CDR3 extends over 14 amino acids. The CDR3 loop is CASSATGELGELFF. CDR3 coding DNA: TGTGCCAGTAGTGCTACGGGGGAGTTAGGGGAGCTGTTTTTT.

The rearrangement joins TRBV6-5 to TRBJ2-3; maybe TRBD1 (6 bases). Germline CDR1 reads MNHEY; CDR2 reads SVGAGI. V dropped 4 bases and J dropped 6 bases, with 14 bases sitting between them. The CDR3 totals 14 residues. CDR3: CASSSGYRVDTQYF. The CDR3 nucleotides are TGTGCCAGCAGTTCTGGGTACAGGGTCGATACGCAGTATTTT.

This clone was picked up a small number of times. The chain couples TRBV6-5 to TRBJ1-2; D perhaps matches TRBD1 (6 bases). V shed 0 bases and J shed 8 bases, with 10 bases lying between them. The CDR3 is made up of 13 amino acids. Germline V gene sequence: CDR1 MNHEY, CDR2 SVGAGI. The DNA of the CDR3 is TGTGCCAGCAGTTACTCATCAGGGGAGGGCTACACCTTC. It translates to CASSYSSGEGYTF.

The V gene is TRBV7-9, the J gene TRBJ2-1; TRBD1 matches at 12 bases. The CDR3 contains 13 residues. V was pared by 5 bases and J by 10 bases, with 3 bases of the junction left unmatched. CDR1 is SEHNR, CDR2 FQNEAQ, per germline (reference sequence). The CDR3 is CASSGDRGREQFF. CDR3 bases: TGTGCCAGCAGCGGGGACAGGGGGCGAGAGCAGTTCTTC.

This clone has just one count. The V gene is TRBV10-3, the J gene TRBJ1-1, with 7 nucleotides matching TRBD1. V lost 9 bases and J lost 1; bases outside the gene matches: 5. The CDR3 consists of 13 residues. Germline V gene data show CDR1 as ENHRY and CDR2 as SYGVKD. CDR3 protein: CAIGGQTNTEAFF. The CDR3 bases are TGTGCCATAGGGGGACAGACGAACACTGAAGCTTTCTTT.

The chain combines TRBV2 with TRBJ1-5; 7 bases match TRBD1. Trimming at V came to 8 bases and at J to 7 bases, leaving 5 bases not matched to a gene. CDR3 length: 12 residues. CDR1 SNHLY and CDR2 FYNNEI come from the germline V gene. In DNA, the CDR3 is TGTGCCAGCCAGGGGGGCGGGCAGCCCCAGCATTTT. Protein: CASQGGGQPQHF.

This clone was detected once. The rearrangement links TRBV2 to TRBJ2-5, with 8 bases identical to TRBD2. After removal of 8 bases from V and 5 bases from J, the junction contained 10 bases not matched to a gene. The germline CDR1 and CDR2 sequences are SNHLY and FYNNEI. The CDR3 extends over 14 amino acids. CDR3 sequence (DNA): TGTGCCAGCTCCGGGAGGGCCCTCGGGGAGACCCAGTACTTC. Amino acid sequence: CASSGRALGETQYF.

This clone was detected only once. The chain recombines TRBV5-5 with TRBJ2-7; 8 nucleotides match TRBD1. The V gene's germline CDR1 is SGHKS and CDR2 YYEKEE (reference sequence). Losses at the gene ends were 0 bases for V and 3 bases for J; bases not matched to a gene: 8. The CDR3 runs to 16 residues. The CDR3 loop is CASSLGAGTGGYEQYF. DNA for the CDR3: TGTGCCAGCAGCTTGGGCGCGGGGACAGGCGGCTACGAGCAGTACTTC.

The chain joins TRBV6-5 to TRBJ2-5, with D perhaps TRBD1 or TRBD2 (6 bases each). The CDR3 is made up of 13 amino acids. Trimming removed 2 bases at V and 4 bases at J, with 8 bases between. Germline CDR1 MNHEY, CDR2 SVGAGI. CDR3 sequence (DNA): TGTGCCAGCAGTTACGGGGGGCCAGAGACCCAGTACTTC. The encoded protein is CASSYGGPETQYF.

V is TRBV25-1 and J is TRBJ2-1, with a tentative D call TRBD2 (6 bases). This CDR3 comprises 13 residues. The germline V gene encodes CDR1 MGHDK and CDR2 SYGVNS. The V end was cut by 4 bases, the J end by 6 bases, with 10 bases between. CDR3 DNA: TGTGCCAGCAGTGTCCCCGGGGGCAATGAGCAGTTCTTC. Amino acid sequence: CASSVPGGNEQFF.

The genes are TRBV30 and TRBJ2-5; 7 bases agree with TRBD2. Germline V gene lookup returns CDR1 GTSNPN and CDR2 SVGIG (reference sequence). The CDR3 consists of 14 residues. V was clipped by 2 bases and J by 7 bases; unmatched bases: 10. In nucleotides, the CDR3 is TGTGCCTGGAGTAGGGAGGGGTTGCAGTGGACCCAGTACTTC. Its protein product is CAWSREGLQWTQYF.

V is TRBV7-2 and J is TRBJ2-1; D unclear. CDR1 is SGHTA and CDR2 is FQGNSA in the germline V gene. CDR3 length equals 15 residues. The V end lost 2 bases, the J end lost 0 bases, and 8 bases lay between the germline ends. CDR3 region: CASSLTADSYNEQFF. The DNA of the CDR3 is TGTGCCAGCAGCTTAACGGCCGACTCCTACAATGAGCAGTTCTTC.

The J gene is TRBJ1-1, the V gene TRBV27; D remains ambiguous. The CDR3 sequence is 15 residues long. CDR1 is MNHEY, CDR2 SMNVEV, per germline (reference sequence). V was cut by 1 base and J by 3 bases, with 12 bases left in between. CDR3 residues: CASSLFGRVDTEAFF. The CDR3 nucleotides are TGTGCCAGCAGTTTATTCGGGAGGGTGGACACTGAAGCTTTCTTT.

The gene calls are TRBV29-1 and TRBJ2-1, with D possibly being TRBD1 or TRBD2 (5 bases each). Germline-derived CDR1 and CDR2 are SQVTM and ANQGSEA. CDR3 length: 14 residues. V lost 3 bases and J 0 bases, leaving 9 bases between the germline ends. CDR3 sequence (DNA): TGCAGCGTTGATAGAGGGGTCTCCTACAATGAGCAGTTCTTC. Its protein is CSVDRGVSYNEQFF.

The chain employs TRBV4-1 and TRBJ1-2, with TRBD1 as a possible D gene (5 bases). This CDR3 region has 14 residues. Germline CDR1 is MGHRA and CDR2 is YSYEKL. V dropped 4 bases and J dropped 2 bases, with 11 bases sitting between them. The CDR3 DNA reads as TGCGCCAGCAGCCCCGCGGGGGGGAACTATGGCTACACCTTC. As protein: CASSPAGGNYGYTF.

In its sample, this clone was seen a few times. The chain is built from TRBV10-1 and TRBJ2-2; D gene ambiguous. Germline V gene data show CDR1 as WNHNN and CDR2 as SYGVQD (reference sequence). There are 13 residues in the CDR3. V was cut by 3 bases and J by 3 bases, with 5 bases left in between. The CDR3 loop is CASSDRDTGELFF. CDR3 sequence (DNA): TGCGCCAGCAGTGATCGGGACACCGGGGAGCTGTTTTTT.

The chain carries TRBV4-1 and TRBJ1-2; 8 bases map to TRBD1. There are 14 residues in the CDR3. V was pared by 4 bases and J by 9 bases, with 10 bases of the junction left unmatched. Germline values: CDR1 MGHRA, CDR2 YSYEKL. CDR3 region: CASSPDRGSGRYTF. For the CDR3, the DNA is TGCGCCAGCAGCCCCGACAGGGGATCGGGTCGCTACACCTTC.